This T cell receptor (beta chain) stems from a study of T cells after posttransplantation cyclophosphamide. The study, taken as a whole, reports: Donor CD8+ memory clones often dominated recipient blood repertoires at later times. Recipient CMV seropositivity and CMV reactivation strongly tracked TRB clonality.

In germline, CDR1 is SGHVS, CDR2 FQNEAQ. Trimming removed 2 bases at V and 3 bases at J, with 14 bases between. The CDR3 is made up of 15 amino acids. This clone appeared many times. As yet, its antigen is unknown. The related graft donor's blood sample was taken on the day of bone marrow donation. The table came from immunoSEQ multiplex PCR; TCRdb's copy has only in-frame clones and leaves some out. There are 44,000 or so clones in the sample, none observed a single time. J is TRBJ2-7 and V is TRBV7-8; no clear D gene. This TCR derives from a man aged 40-49 years in good health, CMV-negative, and a related stem cell transplant donor. Sequenced input: PBMCs. CDR3 in amino acids: CASSLNPQEVYEQYF. CDR3 bases: TGTGCCAGCAGCTTAAACCCCCAGGAAGTCTACGAGCAGTACTTC.